This T cell receptor (beta chain) emerged from a study of T cells in Graves' hyperthyroidism and ophthalmopathy. The CDR3 regions of TCR beta were amplified from RNA transcripts. The TCR CDR3 first-round RT-PCR relied on the HTBI primer set. TCRdb analysed the multiplex PCR reads with MiXCR anew, one entry per CDR3 protein. The sample comprises 130,000 to 150,000 distinct CDR3 sequences, around 20% of which are singletons, and more than 60% rests with the top ten. To note about this clonotype: What it binds is not known.

The patients, who ranged from 18 to 65 in age, presented with newly diagnosed hyperthyroidism lasting under 2 months. Patients were excluded because of uncontrolled infection, other autoimmune disease, pregnancy or lactation. General study results and limits: Ophthalmopathy was predicted by the model a median of 6.5 months ahead of onset.

Germline lookup yields CDR1 MNHEY and CDR2 SVGAGI. CDR3 size: 15 residues. The V end was cut by 2 bases, the J end by 3 bases, with 12 bases between. The gene calls are TRBV6-5 and TRBJ2-3; a weak D match, TRBD1 (6 bases). The sequenced material came from blood. This clonotype originated in a woman in her forties or fifties with Graves' hyperthyroidism that later progressed to Graves' ophthalmopathy. DNA for the CDR3: TGTGCCAGCAGTTACGGGGGCTTGAAAACAGATACGCAGTATTTT. Its translation is CASSYGGLKTDTQYF.